The 5 T cell receptor beta chains below all came from one sample that was sequenced in a study of monozygotic twins with inflammatory bowel disease (dated by TCRdb to about 2019). The method behind the library was 5' RACE. The data were produced on an Illumina HiSeq 2500. TCRdb reprocessed the sequencing reads and holds a single record per CDR3 protein sequence, with no DNA. The table for this sample shows some 150,000 distinct CDR3 sequences. Clones ranked in the top ten supply more than 0.95% of the sample. Input material: blood. The receptors originated from a human donor with ulcerative colitis or Crohn's disease, or a healthy co-twin of an affected twin (not recorded which).

The J gene is TRBJ2-3, the V gene TRBV7-3. Germline V CDR1 and CDR2: SGHTA, FQGTGA. The CDR3 length is 14 residues. The CDR3 spells CASSSLASTDTQYF.

V gene TRBV20-1 combines with J gene TRBJ2-5. Germline CDR1 and CDR2: DFQATT and SNEGSKA (reference sequence). The CDR3 loop spans 15 amino acids. The CDR3 is CSAREGSISTETQYF.

The chain is built from TRBV3-1 and TRBJ2-3; TCRdb lists TRBD2, though no DNA is available to test this call. Per the germline V gene, CDR1 is LGHDT and CDR2 is YNNKEL (reference sequence). The CDR3 has 16 residues. The chain's CDR3 is CASSQEPGLAGDTQYF.

The rearrangement links TRBV20-1 to TRBJ1-2; TCRdb returns TRBD1, unconfirmable since there is no DNA. CDR1 DFQATT and CDR2 SNEGSKA come from the germline V gene (reference sequence). CDR3 length equals 13 residues. The CDR3 loop is CSARGGHNYGYTF.

The V call is TRBV20-1, the J call TRBJ2-7; TCRdb's D gene call, TRBD1, goes unchecked for lack of DNA. In germline, CDR1 is DFQATT, CDR2 SNEGSKA (reference sequence). This CDR3 comprises 12 residues. The CDR3 sequence: CSARGDRYEQYF.